A selection of T cell receptor beta chains follows, all from one sample in a study of control samples from healthy donors and cancer patients. The repertoire was sequenced with immunoSEQ multiplex PCR; TCRdb's copy has only in-frame clones and lacks some. The data show approximately 160,000 clones, more than 85% seen once. Sequenced material: blood. Every receptor here comes from a woman aged 40 to 50 in good health. Both conserved end residues are part of each CDR3. A D gene is named only where the DNA matches it firmly.

j_call v_call d_call cdr3_nt cdr3_aa
TRBJ2-2 TRBV18 TRBD1 TGTGCCAGCTCACCACCGACAGGGAAGCCCGGGGAGCTGTTTTTT CASSPPTGKPGELFF
TRBJ2-3 TRBV2 TRBD2 TGTGCCAGCAGCTCACTTACGGGACTAGCGGTCCCCACAGATACGCAGTATTTT CASSSLTGLAVPTDTQYF
TRBJ2-7 TRBV6-5 - TGTGCCAGCAGTTACCTCCAGGGCCCCTACGAGCAGTACTTC CASSYLQGPYEQYF
TRBJ2-1 TRBV18 - TGTGCCAGCTCACCCGGAAGGCGGGAGTTCTTC CASSPGRREFF
TRBJ2-1 TRBV7-2 - TGTGCCAGCAGCTTAGCTGGCGATATCTCCTACAATGAGCAGTTCTTC CASSLAGDISYNEQFF
TRBJ1-1 TRBV7-8 TRBD1 TGTGCCAGCAGCCTAGACAGGGTTAAGGACACTGAAGCTTTCTTT CASSLDRVKDTEAFF
TRBJ2-7 TRBV2 - TGTGCCAGCAGTGATGGGGGTTCCTACGAGCAGTACTTC CASSDGGSYEQYF
TRBJ1-2 TRBV11-2 - TGTGCCAGCAGCTTAGGGGGGTACTATGGCTACACCTTC CASSLGGYYGYTF
TRBJ1-2 TRBV13 TRBD1 TGTGCCAGCAGCTTAGGTATACAGGGGATTTTGGATGGCTACACCTTC CASSLGIQGILDGYTF
TRBJ1-2 TRBV9 - TGTGCCAGCAGCCCAAGTCAGGGACTTAACTATGGCTACACCTTC CASSPSQGLNYGYTF
TRBJ1-4 TRBV10-3 - TGTGCCATCAGTGAGTCGCTGGGGACTAATGAAAAACTGTTTTTT CAISESLGTNEKLFF
TRBJ1-2 TRBV10-3 TRBD1 TGTGCCATCAGACCGGGACAGGGCGCGCGTGGCTACACCTTC CAIRPGQGARGYTF
TRBJ2-3 TRBV29-1 TRBD2 TGCAGCGTCGCGGGGGGTTGGAGCACAGATACGCAGTATTTT CSVAGGWSTDTQYF
TRBJ2-5 TRBV11-2 - TGTGCCAGCAGCTTCCCAGGGGGGGAGACCCAGTACTTC CASSFPGGETQYF
TRBJ2-1 TRBV12-3/TRBV12-4 - TGTGCCAGCAGTCCCCGCCCCAAGGAGCAGTTCTTC CASSPRPKEQFF